These 4 T cell receptor beta chains share one sample of origin, sequenced in a study of PD-1 blockade in classical Hodgkin lymphoma. Assay: immunoSEQ multiplex PCR; the TCRdb copy retains only in-frame clones and omits some. The sample includes over 10,000 clones, roughly 90% of them seen just once. Time point specified: cycle 4 day 1 (C4D1), after less than 7 weeks of nivolumab. Every patient was affected by relapse after autologous stem cell transplantation, while exposure to brentuximab vedotin was not uniform. Purified CD4+ T cells were obtained from thawed PBMCs through magnetic negative selection. The specimen was CD4+ T cells from blood, collected before the fourth cycle of nivolumab. These receptors were taken from a human donor with classical Hodgkin lymphoma.

The chain employs TRBV6-4 and TRBJ2-2; D gene uncertain. Germline V gene lookup returns CDR1 MRHNA and CDR2 SNTAGT. The CDR3 consists of 15 residues. Trimming took off 3 bases at V and 7 bases at J, with 15 bases between the two ends. In DNA form, the CDR3 reads TGTGCCAGCAGTGAGACCCCATTGGGCCACGGGGAGCTGTTTTTT. It encodes CASSETPLGHGELFF.

The V call is TRBV5-1, the J call TRBJ1-5; D is uncertain. The CDR3 sequence is 14 residues long. Germline V gene data show CDR1 as SGHRS and CDR2 as YFSETQ. V lost 1 base to trimming and J lost 3 bases, with 8 bases between them. In DNA, the CDR3 is TGCGCCAGCAGCTTGAACTTCAACAATCAGCCCCAGCATTTT. This encodes CASSLNFNNQPQHF.

The J gene is TRBJ1-1, the V gene TRBV2, with D perhaps TRBD1 (5 bases). Germline assignment: CDR1 SNHLY and CDR2 FYNNEI. With 11 bases removed from V and 0 bases from J, the gap between germline ends came to 16 bases. This CDR3 has 14 amino acids. The CDR3 reads CAHRMGRMNTEAFF. CDR3 sequence (DNA): TGTGCCCACAGGATGGGAAGAATGAACACTGAAGCTTTCTTT.

The chain couples TRBV7-2 to TRBJ1-6; TRBD1 is a possible D gene (6 bases). Germline lookup yields CDR1 SGHTA and CDR2 FQGNSA. There are 14 residues in the CDR3. The V end lost 5 bases, the J end lost 13 bases, and 18 bases lay between the germline ends. The CDR3 loop reads CASSLSWGAWPLHF. Here the CDR3 DNA reads TGTGCCAGCAGCCTCTCCTGGGGGGCCTGGCCCCTCCACTTT.